This entry lists 5 T cell receptor beta chains sequenced from one sample in a study of radiotherapy plus CTLA-4 blockade in lung cancer. Sequenced by immunoSEQ multiplex PCR; TCRdb stores in-frame clones only, minus some. The sample has about 49,000 clones; roughly 88% are singletons. The sequenced sample was peripheral blood, obtained from a patient treated with radiotherapy plus ipilimumab. All receptors derive from a human donor with non-small cell lung cancer whose response to radiotherapy plus ipilimumab could not be evaluated.

The rearrangement joins TRBV7-2 to TRBJ2-2, with 12 nucleotides matching TRBD2. J gave up 6 bases and V 5 bases, and 7 bases lay outside the gene matches. This CDR3 is 16 amino acids long. The germline CDR1 and CDR2 sequences are SGHTA and FQGNSA. The CDR3 bases are TGTGCCAGCAGCCCTGGACTAGCGGGATTCCCCGGGGAGCTGTTTTTT. It yields the protein CASSPGLAGFPGELFF.

The table lists this clone with a count of one. This chain uses TRBV5-6 with TRBJ2-7, with 7 bases that match TRBD1. The CDR3 is 15 amino acids. V lost 3 bases to trimming and J lost 2 bases; unmatched junction nucleotides: 8. CDR1 is SGHDT and CDR2 is YYEEEE in the germline V gene. CDR3 in DNA: TGTGCCAGCAGCTCGGGACAGTTCATTACCTACGAGCAGTACTTC. Translated, it gives CASSSGQFITYEQYF.

The rearrangement joins TRBV18 to TRBJ2-1, with D possibly matching TRBD2 (7 bases). The germline V gene encodes CDR1 KGHSH and CDR2 LQKENI. V was shortened by 6 bases and J by 1 base, with 16 bases between the two germline ends. The CDR3 runs to 16 residues. In DNA, the CDR3 is TGTGCCAGCTCCCGAAGAGGGGGGGGTTCCTACAATGAGCAGTTCTTC. This gives the protein CASSRRGGGSYNEQFF.

V and J are TRBV18 and TRBJ1-3; D call uncertain. From germline, CDR1 is KGHSH and CDR2 LQKENI. The length of the CDR3 is 15 residues. Trimming took 2 bases from V and 0 from J, leaving 8 bases between them. The DNA for the CDR3 is TGTGCCAGCTCACCAACAACTATCTCTGGAAACACCATATATTTT. Its protein product is CASSPTTISGNTIYF.

This chain joins TRBV7-2 and TRBJ1-4; D is unresolved. The ends were cut back, 2 bases at V and 7 bases at J, with 17 bases in the middle. Germline assignment: CDR1 SGHTA and CDR2 FQGNSA. CDR3 length equals 16 residues. In nucleotides, the CDR3 is TGTGCCAGCAGCTTACCCCGCAGCGGACCGGTTGAAAAACTGTTTTTT. Amino acid sequence: CASSLPRSGPVEKLFF.